This TCR beta chain was recovered during a study of blood T cell repertoires in COVID-19 (dated by TCRdb to 2019 to 2021). Background on the whole study: The collaborator samples originated in the United States, Italy and Spain and spanned the acute and convalescent phases of COVID-19. The prospective study material was composed of cDNA or gDNA derived from T cells, B-cell-depleted T cells, or PBMCs. Subjects who had been exposed to COVID-19, were actively infected with it, or had recovered from it provided the deeply sampled blood TCRbeta repertoires that made up the dataset. A freely available public database, intended as a resource for researchers studying the immune response to SARS-CoV-2, is where the repertoires were released. The samples were drawn from the first 160 participants of the ongoing ImmuneRACE study and from 1,254 subjects provided by 6 global collaborators. Sample metadata almost always included a de-identified subject ID, COVID-19 status, age in years and sex. Where HLA class I and class II types were available, the types were taken from metadata supplied by the sample provider, not from assay-based typing. Paper-wide results and their limitations: How much clinical and demographic metadata was included differed by source and by participant, and the metadata was provided uncurated.

Enrolling through a virtual design, the prospective study's participants ranged in age from roughly 18 to 95 years and lived across 24 United States geographic areas. Cohort assignment in the prospective study relied on participant-reported clinical history from a screening survey and a study questionnaire. Recovered participants in ImmuneRACE Cohort 3 were defined as having two consecutive negative NP/OP PCR tests, clearance from a healthcare professional, or resolution of symptoms. Each participant in the prospective study had whole blood, serum and a nasopharyngeal or oropharyngeal swab collected by mobile phlebotomists. Prospective study participants could optionally give additional blood draws and questionnaires over an approximately 2-month period. Before DNA extraction, blood samples from the prospective study were shipped at room temperature or frozen. The germline V gene (reference sequence) provides CDR1 SEHNR and CDR2 FQNEAQ. The CDR3 runs 14 residues from the cysteine to the phenylalanine. Only the CDR3 DNA is retained, 42 bases long and in frame from the first base. V ends up 7 bases short and J 2 bases short, with an unmatched junction base count of 3.

Details on this clone: It has no known antigen specificity. Base quality data are lacking; no much larger clone is found one base away.

TCRbeta CDR3 regions were amplified from genomic DNA by means of the immunoSEQ Assay, a bias-controlled multiplex PCR. The paper's data handling went like this. Within the assay, amplification of reference gene primers was used to estimate how many nucleated cells each sample contained. To quantify the absolute abundance of each unique TCRbeta CDR3 rearrangement, sequence reads were collapsed and filtered. Productive Simpson clonality was computed per sample as the square root of Simpson's diversity index over productive rearrangements. Drawn from immuneACCESS, this table holds only the in-frame rearrangements with V and J called that TCRdb kept. Clones are partly lost; checked studies trace under half to an unresolved V gene and leave the rest unexplained. V, J and clone size were drawn from that table, and D and trimming were deduced from the DNA. Across this sample there are 200,000 to 250,000 clones, with around nine tenths seen only once. Of the sample, approximately 1.9% is held by the ten largest clones.

The chain is encoded by TRBV7-9 joined to TRBJ2-2; TRBD2 lines up with 8 middle nucleotides. Sequencing used PBMCs or T cells enriched from blood (not recorded which). This clonotype was obtained from a woman aged 18-29 years who had recovered from COVID-19. The nucleotide sequence reads TGTGCCAGCAAACTAGCGGTAAACACCGGGGAGCTGTTTTTT. This yields the protein CASKLAVNTGELFF.